This entry concerns a single TCR beta chain. The target antigen is unknown. The sample belongs to a study of OX40 agonist ivuxolimab in advanced cancers. Findings and limits, study-wide: Still undetermined is the antigen specificity of the expanded peripheral T cells.

Blood samples were obtained at baseline, cycle 4 day 1, and cycle 7 day 1. Sequencing used immunoSEQ multiplex PCR; TCRdb keeps in-frame clones, though not all of them. Of fewer than 85,000 clones detected, 88% appear once; the ten largest clones hold less than 0.8%. The ends were cut back, 0 bases at V and 7 bases at J, with 12 bases in the middle. This CDR3 is 14 amino acids long. In germline, CDR1 is MNHNS, CDR2 SASEGT. The rearrangement joins TRBV6-1 to TRBJ2-5; D is ambiguous. The sequenced sample was CD4+ or CD8+ T cells sorted from blood, obtained in a trial of the OX40 agonist ivuxolimab. This TCR was sampled from an adult with an advanced solid tumor such as melanoma, head and neck, liver or kidney cancer. The chain's CDR3 is CASSEANAGATQYF. CDR3 DNA: TGTGCCAGCAGTGAAGCAAACGCCGGCGCGACCCAGTACTTC.